Here is one T cell receptor beta chain with its context. This specimen belongs to a study of T cell changes during pregnancy in multiple sclerosis. Libraries were prepared by immunoSEQ multiplex PCR; TCRdb keeps only in-frame clonotypes and omits some of them. This table has around 43,000 clones, just over 90% appearing once. The origin of this receptor is a female donor with multiple sclerosis, enrolled in a pregnancy study. The input for sequencing was CD8+ T cells from peripheral blood mononuclear cells, taken after pregnancy.

CDR3 loop: CASSPWTGTSHEQYF. The CDR3 region has the DNA TGTGCCAGCAGTCCCTGGACAGGGACTTCCCACGAGCAGTACTTC. The chain recombines TRBV27 with TRBJ2-7; TRBD1 matches 8 bases. V shed 5 bases and J 5 bases; nucleotides not matched to a gene: 11. Germline CDR1 MNHEY, CDR2 SMNVEV (reference sequence). The CDR3 sequence is 15 residues long.